This T cell receptor (beta chain) originates from a study of T cell responses to AZD1222 COVID-19 vaccine. Data came from immunoSEQ multiplex PCR; TCRdb stores just in-frame clones and leaves some out. Here the sample spans some 180,000 clones, around 90% being singletons. About this clone: What it binds is unknown.

V lost 6 bases to trimming and J lost 5 bases, with 8 bases between them. The CDR3 extends over 11 amino acids. Germline values: CDR1 SNHLY, CDR2 FYNNEI. The study's findings and limits: Seropositive AZD1222 recipients at baseline numbered only five or six. Unmutated variant regions are reportedly the target of nearly half of TCRs that are spike-specific. Possibly, clonal diversity was underestimated; donors were largely white British and included more females.

This sequence joins TRBV2 and TRBJ2-7; no clear D. The material sequenced was peripheral blood, taken 28 days after the second AZD1222 dose. The origin of this receptor is an adult who received the AZD1222 COVID-19 vaccine. The CDR3 here is CASSVKNEQYF. Written as DNA, the CDR3 is TGTGCCAGCAGCGTAAAGAACGAGCAGTACTTC.